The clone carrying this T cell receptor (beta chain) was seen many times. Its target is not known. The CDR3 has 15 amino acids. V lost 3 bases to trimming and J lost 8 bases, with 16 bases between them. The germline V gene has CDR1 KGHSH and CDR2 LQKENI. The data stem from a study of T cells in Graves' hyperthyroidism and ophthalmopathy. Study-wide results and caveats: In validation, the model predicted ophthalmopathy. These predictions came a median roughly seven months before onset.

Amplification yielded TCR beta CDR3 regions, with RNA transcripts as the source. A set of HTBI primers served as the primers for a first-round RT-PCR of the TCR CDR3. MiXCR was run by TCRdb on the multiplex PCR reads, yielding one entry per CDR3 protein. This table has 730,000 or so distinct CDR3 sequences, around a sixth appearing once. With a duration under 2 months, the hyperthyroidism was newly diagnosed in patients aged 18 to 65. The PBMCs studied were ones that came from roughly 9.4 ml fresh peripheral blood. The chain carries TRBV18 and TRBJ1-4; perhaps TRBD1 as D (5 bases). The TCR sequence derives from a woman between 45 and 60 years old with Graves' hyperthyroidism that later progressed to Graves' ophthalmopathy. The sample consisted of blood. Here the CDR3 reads CASSPRQSDGEKLFF. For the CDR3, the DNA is TGTGCCAGCTCACCGAGACAGTCCGATGGGGAAAAACTGTTTTTT.